This T cell receptor (beta chain) was sequenced for a study of human T cells and chemical hapten exposure. Study as a whole: Epicutaneous patch tests delivered 0.01% DPC to the upper back, with evaluation at 6 days. Overall study findings and caveats: No alteration of TCRs above 1 in 1000 frequency was seen with DPC sensitization. Donors' alopecia may make their immune response differ from healthy people's.

Specified time point: patch test 3, about 24 weeks after DPC sensitization. Stated treatment: therapeutic diphenylcyclopropenone sensitization with weekly scalp DPC. The library tagged each cDNA molecule with unique molecular identifiers. TCRdb reanalysed the RACE reads using MiXCR and keeps one entry per CDR3 protein. The sample consists of about 64,000 distinct CDR3 sequences, approximately 9.9% of them appearing once. This clonotype was detected only a few times. Its antigen is not identified. The CDR3 has 19 residues. Trimming took 3 bases from V and 1 from J; bases not matched to a gene: 6. In germline, CDR1 is KGHSH, CDR2 LQKENI.

Sequences were derived from whole blood, sampled in connection with sensitization to the hapten diphenylcyclopropenone (DPC). V and J are TRBV18 and TRBJ2-1; 16 nucleotides agree with TRBD2. The receptor was isolated from a woman aged 30 to 39 with alopecia areata. Some clones in this sample may be carry-over from other donors' samples. CDR3 sequence: CASSPPGLAGGPSYNEQFF. CDR3 DNA: TGTGCCAGCTCACCGCCGGGACTAGCGGGAGGGCCATCCTACAATGAGCAGTTCTTC.